These 8 T cell receptor beta chains were sequenced from one sample in a study of cytomegalovirus exposure and HLA in healthy donors. The PCR had 60 Vbeta and 13 Jbeta primers. TCRdb keeps only in-frame clones here, not all; method: immunoSEQ multiplex PCR. The table lists around 300,000 clones, about 90% of them singletons. Sequenced: PBMCs. The receptors were sampled from a woman younger than 35 in good health and CMV-seronegative.

This clone was detected a few times. This chain joins TRBV30 and TRBJ2-7; possibly TRBD1 for D (6 bases). The germline V gene has CDR1 GTSNPN and CDR2 SVGIG (reference sequence). CDR3 length: 11 amino acids. Trimming cost V 7 bases and J 5 bases, with 12 bases left between them. The CDR3 reads CASSRGNEQYF. As DNA, the CDR3 is TGTGCCTCCAGCAGGGGTAACGAGCAGTACTTC.

In its sample, this clone was seen a few times. This sequence joins TRBV13 and TRBJ1-2; 8 bases align to TRBD1. V shed 5 bases, J shed 8 bases, and the junction held 13 bases outside the gene matches. Germline CDR1 PRHDT, CDR2 FYEKMQ (reference sequence). The CDR3 loop spans 15 amino acids. CDR3 in amino acids: CASSPGRSGGKGYTF. CDR3 coding DNA: TGTGCCAGCAGCCCAGGCCGATCAGGGGGCAAAGGCTACACCTTC.

The V call is TRBV2, the J call TRBJ1-2, with 10 bases aligning to TRBD1. The germline gives CDR1 SNHLY, CDR2 FYNNEI. The CDR3 contains 16 residues. V lost 0 bases to trimming and J lost 3 bases; unmatched junction nucleotides: 4. This CDR3 is CASSEAWTGGDYGYTF. The CDR3 DNA follows: TGTGCCAGCAGTGAAGCTTGGACAGGGGGGGACTATGGCTACACCTTC.

The rearrangement joins TRBV19 to TRBJ2-7; D is ambiguous. V lost 4 bases, J lost 6 bases, and 16 bases lay in between. There are 14 residues in the CDR3. The germline V gene has CDR1 LNHDA and CDR2 SQIVND (reference sequence). The CDR3 DNA reads as TGTGCCAGTAGTAAAGGCGGCCGTACGTTCGAGCAGTACTTC. It specifies CASSKGGRTFEQYF.

About this clone itself: Other DNA sequences in this sample translate to the same CDR3. J is TRBJ2-6 and V is TRBV18; the D is unclear. The length of the CDR3 is 14 residues. Between the trimmed V and J ends, which lost 3 bases and 0 bases, there was a span of 3 bases. The V gene's germline CDR1 is KGHSH and CDR2 LQKENI. CDR3 residues: CASSPRSGANVLTF. In nucleotides, the CDR3 is TGTGCCAGCTCACCCCGCTCTGGGGCCAACGTCCTGACTTTC.

J is TRBJ1-4 and V is TRBV6-5; D remains unclear. The CDR3 runs to 15 residues. Germline CDR1 reads MNHEY; CDR2 reads SVGAGI. V dropped 6 bases and J dropped 5 bases, with 16 bases sitting between them. CDR3 protein: CASSPGVSSNEKLFF. Written as DNA, the CDR3 is TGTGCCAGCAGCCCCGGGGTCAGCTCAAATGAAAAACTGTTTTTT.

The chain has TRBV4-2 and TRBJ2-1; 9 bases map to TRBD2. Germline CDR1 is LGHNA and CDR2 is YNFKEQ. The CDR3 is 17 amino acids. The V gene end was trimmed by 0 bases and the J gene end by 7 bases; junction bases not matched to a gene: 10. The CDR3 DNA reads as TGTGCCAGCAGCCAAGACATCGGCGGGGGGGCTTCGAATGAGCAGTTCTTC. This gives the protein CASSQDIGGGASNEQFF.

J is TRBJ2-1 and V is TRBV7-3; 9 nucleotides line up with TRBD2. J lost 2 bases, V lost 0 bases, and 2 bases had no gene match. Germline CDR1 and CDR2: SGHTA and FQGTGA. This CDR3 is 16 amino acids long. Here the CDR3 DNA reads TGTGCCAGCAGCTTAACTGGCGGGGGGGCCTACAATGAGCAGTTCTTC. It codes for CASSLTGGGAYNEQFF.